This is a list of T cell receptor beta chains from one sample in a study of blood T cell repertoires in COVID-19. Using immunoSEQ multiplex PCR, the repertoire was profiled, and TCRdb retains in-frame clones only, with some absent. The repertoire includes around 270,000 clones, around nine tenths of them detected once, and under 0.95% sits in the top ten. Sequencing was carried out using peripheral blood. The receptors here all came from a man aged 30-40 years with acute or convalescent COVID-19. CDR3s include the opening cysteine and the closing phenylalanine or tryptophan. D genes are given only for firm matches. Expanded clones get a size class; other rows say once, few or many, or leave the size out.

cdr3_length | d_call | j_call | v_call | clone_size | cdr3_aa | cdr3_nt
15 | TRBD2 | TRBJ2-5 | TRBV5-6 | - | CASSFGAGVDETQYF | TGTGCCAGCAGCTTCGGAGCGGGGGTCGACGAGACCCAGTACTTC
10 | - | TRBJ2-3 | TRBV2 | once | CASGVDTQYF | TGTGCCAGCGGAGTGGATACGCAGTATTTT
16 | TRBD1 | TRBJ1-2 | TRBV7-8 | - | CASSWDRDRLNYGYTF | TGTGCCAGCAGCTGGGACCGGGACAGGCTTAACTATGGCTACACCTTC
15 | - | TRBJ2-5 | TRBV5-4 | - | CASSSGTALQETQYF | TGTGCCAGCAGTTCCGGGACTGCCCTCCAAGAGACCCAGTACTTC
17 | TRBD1 | TRBJ1-6 | TRBV7-9 | - | CASSHPTGGIAFSPLHF | TGTGCCAGCAGCCACCCGACAGGGGGCATTGCCTTTTCACCCCTCCACTTT
15 | TRBD1 | TRBJ1-1 | TRBV27 | once | CASSALRGSYTEAFF | TGTGCCAGCAGTGCTCTCAGGGGGTCGTACACTGAAGCTTTCTTT
11 | - | TRBJ2-1 | TRBV11-3 | - | CASSHYNEQFF | TGTGCCAGCAGCCATTACAATGAGCAGTTCTTC
14 | - | TRBJ2-5 | TRBV29-1 | - | CSAEGVGYQETQYF | TGCAGCGCCGAGGGGGTGGGGTACCAAGAGACCCAGTACTTC
17 | TRBD1 | TRBJ1-6 | TRBV19 | once | CASSIGLGQGRVSPLHF | TGTGCCAGTAGTATCGGTTTGGGACAGGGTAGAGTTTCACCCCTCCACTTT
12 | TRBD2 | TRBJ2-3 | TRBV19 | - | CAVTSGWDTQYF | TGTGCCGTTACTAGCGGTTGGGATACGCAGTATTTT
12 | TRBD1 | TRBJ1-2 | TRBV10-3 | once | CAISESQGQSTF | TGTGCCATCAGTGAGTCCCAGGGACAGAGCACCTTC
13 | - | TRBJ2-2 | TRBV12-3/TRBV12-4 | - | CASSFTGTGELFF | TGTGCCAGCAGTTTCACGGGCACCGGGGAGCTGTTTTTT
15 | - | TRBJ1-1 | TRBV7-8 | once | CASSPLEGGNTEAFF | TGTGCCAGCAGCCCCTTGGAGGGAGGGAACACTGAAGCTTTCTTT